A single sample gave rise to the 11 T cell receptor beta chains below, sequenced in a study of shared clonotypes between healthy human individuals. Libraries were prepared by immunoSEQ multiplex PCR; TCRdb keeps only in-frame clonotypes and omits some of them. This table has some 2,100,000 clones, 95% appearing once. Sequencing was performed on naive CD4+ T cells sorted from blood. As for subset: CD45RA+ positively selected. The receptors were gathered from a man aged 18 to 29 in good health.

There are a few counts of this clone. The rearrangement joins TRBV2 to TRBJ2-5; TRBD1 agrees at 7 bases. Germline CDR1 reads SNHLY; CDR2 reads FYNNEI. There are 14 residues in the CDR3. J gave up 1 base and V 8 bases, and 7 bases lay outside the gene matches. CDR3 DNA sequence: TGTGCCAGCGCAGCACAGGGGAGCCAAGAGACCCAGTACTTC. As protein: CASAAQGSQETQYF.

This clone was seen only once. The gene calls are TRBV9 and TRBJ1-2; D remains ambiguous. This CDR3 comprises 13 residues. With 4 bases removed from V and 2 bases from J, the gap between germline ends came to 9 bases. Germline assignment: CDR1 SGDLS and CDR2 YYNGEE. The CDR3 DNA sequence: TGTGCCAGCAGCAAGACGACCAACTATGGCTACACCTTC. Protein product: CASSKTTNYGYTF.

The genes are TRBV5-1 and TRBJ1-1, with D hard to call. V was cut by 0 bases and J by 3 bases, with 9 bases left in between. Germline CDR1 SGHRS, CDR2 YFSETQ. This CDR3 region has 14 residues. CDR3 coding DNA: TGCGCCAGCAGCTTGGATTACGGGTACACTGAAGCTTTCTTT. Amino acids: CASSLDYGYTEAFF.

For the CDR3, the DNA is TGTGCCAGCAGCGTACTAAGGACTAGCGGGAGTAGGTACAATGAGCAGTTCTTC. Its translation: CASSVLRTSGSRYNEQFF. J is TRBJ2-1 and V is TRBV7-8, with 13 nucleotides matching TRBD2. The CDR3 has 18 residues. Germline trimming cut 5 bases from V and 4 bases from J; bases unmatched to any gene: 11. Germline assignment: CDR1 SGHVS and CDR2 FQNEAQ.

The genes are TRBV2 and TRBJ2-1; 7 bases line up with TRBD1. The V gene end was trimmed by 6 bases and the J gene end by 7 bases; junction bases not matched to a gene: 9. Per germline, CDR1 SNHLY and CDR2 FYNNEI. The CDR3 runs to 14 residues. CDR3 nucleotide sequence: TGTGCCAGCAGGGCTGGGGACAGCCCTAATGAGCAGTTCTTC. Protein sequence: CASRAGDSPNEQFF.

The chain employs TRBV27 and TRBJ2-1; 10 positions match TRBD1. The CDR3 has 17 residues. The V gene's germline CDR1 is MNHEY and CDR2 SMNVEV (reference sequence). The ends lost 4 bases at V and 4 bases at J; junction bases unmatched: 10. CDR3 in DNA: TGTGCCAGCAGTTCCGTTTGGACAGGGGGAATGTACAATGAGCAGTTCTTC. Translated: CASSSVWTGGMYNEQFF.

The CDR3 DNA is TGTGCCAGCAGTTTACCGTATGCCCTAGGGGACCACACAGATACGCAGTATTTT. It encodes CASSLPYALGDHTDTQYF. The J gene is TRBJ2-3, the V gene TRBV28, with D possibly called TRBD1 or TRBD2 (5 bases each). With 2 bases removed from V and 2 bases from J, the gap between germline ends came to 20 bases. CDR1 MDHEN and CDR2 SYDVKM come from the germline V gene. The length of the CDR3 is 18 residues.

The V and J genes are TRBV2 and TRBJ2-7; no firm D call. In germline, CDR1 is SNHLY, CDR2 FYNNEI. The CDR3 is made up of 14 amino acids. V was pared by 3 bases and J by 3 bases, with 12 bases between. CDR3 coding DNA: TGTGCCAGCAGTGATCCAGGTTCGGACTACGAGCAGTACTTC. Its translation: CASSDPGSDYEQYF.

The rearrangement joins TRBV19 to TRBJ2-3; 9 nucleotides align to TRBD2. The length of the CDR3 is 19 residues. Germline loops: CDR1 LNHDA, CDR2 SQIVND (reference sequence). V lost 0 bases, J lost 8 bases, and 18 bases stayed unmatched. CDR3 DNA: TGTGCCAGTAGTATAGATAGAAGGCCGGGACTAGCTTTCTCCCGTACGCAGTATTTT. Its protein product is CASSIDRRPGLAFSRTQYF.

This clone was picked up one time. CDR3 sequence reads: CASSAGGRSNTGELFF. CDR3 coding DNA: TGCGCCAGCAGCGCCGGGGGACGCTCGAACACCGGGGAGCTGTTTTTT. The chain is built from TRBV5-1 and TRBJ2-2, with D tentatively TRBD2 (6 bases). The CDR3 is 16 residues long. Germline V CDR1 and CDR2: SGHRS, YFSETQ. The V gene lost 4 bases and the J gene lost 0 bases, with 13 bases spanning the gap.

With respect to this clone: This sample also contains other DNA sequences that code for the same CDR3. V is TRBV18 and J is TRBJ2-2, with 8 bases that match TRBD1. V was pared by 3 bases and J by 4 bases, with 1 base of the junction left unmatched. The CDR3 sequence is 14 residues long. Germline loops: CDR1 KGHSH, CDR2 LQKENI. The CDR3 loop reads CASSPGQGTGELFF. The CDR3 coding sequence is TGTGCCAGCTCACCCGGACAGGGCACCGGGGAGCTGTTTTTT.